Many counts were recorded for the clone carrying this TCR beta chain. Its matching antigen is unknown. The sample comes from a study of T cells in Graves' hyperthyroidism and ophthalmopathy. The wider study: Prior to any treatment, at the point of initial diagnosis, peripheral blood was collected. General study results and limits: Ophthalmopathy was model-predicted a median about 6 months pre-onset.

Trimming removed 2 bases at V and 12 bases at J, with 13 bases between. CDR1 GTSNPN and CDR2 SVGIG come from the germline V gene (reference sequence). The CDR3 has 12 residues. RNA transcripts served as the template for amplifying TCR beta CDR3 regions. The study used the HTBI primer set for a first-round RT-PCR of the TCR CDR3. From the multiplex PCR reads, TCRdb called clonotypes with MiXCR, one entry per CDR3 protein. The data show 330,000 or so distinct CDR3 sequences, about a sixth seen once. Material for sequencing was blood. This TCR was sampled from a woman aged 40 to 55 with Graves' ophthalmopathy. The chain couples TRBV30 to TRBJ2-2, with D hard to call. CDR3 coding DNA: TGTGCCTGGAGTCCTCAGGATAGGAAGCTGTTTTTT. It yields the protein CAWSPQDRKLFF.